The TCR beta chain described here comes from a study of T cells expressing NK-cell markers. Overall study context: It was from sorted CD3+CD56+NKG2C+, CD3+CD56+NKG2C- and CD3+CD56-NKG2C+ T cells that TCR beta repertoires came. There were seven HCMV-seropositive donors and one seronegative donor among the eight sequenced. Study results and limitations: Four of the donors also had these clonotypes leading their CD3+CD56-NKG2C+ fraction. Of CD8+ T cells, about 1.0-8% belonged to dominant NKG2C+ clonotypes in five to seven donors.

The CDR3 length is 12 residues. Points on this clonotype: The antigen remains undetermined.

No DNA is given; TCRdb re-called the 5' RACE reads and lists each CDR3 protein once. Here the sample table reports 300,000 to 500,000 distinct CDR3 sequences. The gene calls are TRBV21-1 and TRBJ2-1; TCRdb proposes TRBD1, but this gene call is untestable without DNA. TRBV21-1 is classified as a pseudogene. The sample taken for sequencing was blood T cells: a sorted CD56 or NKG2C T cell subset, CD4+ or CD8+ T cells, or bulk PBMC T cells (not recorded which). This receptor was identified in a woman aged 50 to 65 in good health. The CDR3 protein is CARRSGASEQFF.